This T cell receptor (beta chain) was sequenced during a study of control samples from healthy donors and cancer patients. This clone showed up just a few times. Germline loops: CDR1 LGHNA, CDR2 YSLEER. The CDR3 spans 15 residues. Trimming removed 2 bases from V and 3 bases from J, with 13 bases in between. Sequenced by immunoSEQ multiplex PCR; TCRdb stores in-frame clones only, minus some. This table holds 70,000 or so clones, roughly 84% found once. The origin of this receptor is a man between 45 and 60 years old in good health. The chain uses TRBV4-3 and TRBJ2-5; D is perhaps TRBD2 (5 bases). Source material: blood. The CDR3 DNA reads TGCGCCAGCAGCCAACACGGGTTGGAGGAAGAGACCCAGTACTTC. Translating gives CASSQHGLEEETQYF.